Listed here is a single TCR beta chain. The antigen is not known. Unrecorded immune exposure was likely among donors, who were nominally healthy when sampled. These data are taken from a study of cytomegalovirus exposure and HLA in healthy donors. General observations from the study: Further analysis was carried out later, and it showed several of the most significant clusters appearing linked to common viral pathogens.

The PCR had 60 Vbeta and 13 Jbeta primers. Profiling relied on immunoSEQ multiplex PCR, and the TCRdb table lists in-frame clones only, not all of them. The table shows some 270,000 clones, with over 90% occurring only once. This CDR3 has 15 residues. Germline V lookup: CDR1 LGHNT, CDR2 FRNRAP. Germline trimming cut 6 bases from V and 6 bases from J; bases unmatched to any gene: 8. The TCR sequence derives from a girl aged 2 to 10 in good health and CMV-seronegative. The gene calls are TRBV12-5 and TRBJ2-2, with 9 bases lining up with TRBD1. The sequenced material came from PBMCs. The CDR3 is CASGRQGGFAGELFF. The CDR3 region has the DNA TGTGCTAGTGGGAGACAGGGGGGGTTTGCCGGGGAGCTGTTTTTT.